The 26 T cell receptor beta chains presented below share a single source sample, sequenced in a study of CD8 T cells in Susac syndrome. cDNA came from around 0.5 to 1 ug RNA primed by random hexamers. A single record per CDR3 protein comes from TCRdb applying MiXCR to the immunoSEQ multiplex PCR reads. The sample lists approximately 79,000 distinct CDR3 sequences, roughly 92% seen once, with roughly 0.47% in the top ten. Sequenced material: CD8+ T cells from PBMCs. The receptors derive from a human donor with Susac syndrome.

V gene TRBV7-2 combines with J gene TRBJ2-5; 7 bases fit TRBD2. J lost 2 bases, V lost 5 bases, and 2 bases had no gene match. The CDR3 has 13 amino acids. From germline, CDR1 is SGHTA and CDR2 FQGNSA. The CDR3 sequence is CASSPRGQETQYF. The DNA of the CDR3 is TGTGCCAGCAGCCCGCGGGGGCAAGAGACCCAGTACTTC. The full variable domain, completed using reference TRBV7-2 and TRBJ2-5, is GAGVSQSPSNKVTEKGKDVELRCDPISGHTALYWYRQSLGQGLEFLIYFQGNSAPDKSGLPSDRFSAERTGGSVSTLTIQRTQQEDSAVYLCASSPRGQETQYFGPGTRLLVL.

This chain links TRBV12-3 or TRBV12-4 with TRBJ1-2; D is unclear. The CDR3 length is 12 residues. V was trimmed by 5 bases and J by 4 bases, leaving 8 bases between them. This CDR3 reads CASSAGGYGYTF. CDR3 nucleotides: TGTGCCAGCAGTGCGGGAGGCTATGGCTACACCTTC.

This chain links TRBV3-1 with TRBJ1-1; D uncertain. Germline V gene lookup returns CDR1 LGHDT and CDR2 YNNKEL (reference sequence). V dropped 5 bases and J dropped 6 bases, with 13 bases sitting between them. The CDR3 spans 13 residues. CDR3 bases: TGTGCCAGCAGCGACCCGGGAGACGCTGAAGCTTTCTTT. It codes for CASSDPGDAEAFF.

The chain carries TRBV2 and TRBJ2-5, with TRBD2 identical over 13 bases. CDR3 length equals 17 residues. Germline V CDR1 and CDR2: SNHLY, FYNNEI. V was pared by 5 bases and J by 3 bases, with 9 bases of the junction left unmatched. The CDR3 coding sequence is TGTGCCAGCAGTCATCATGGGACTAGCGGGGCGAAAGAGACCCAGTACTTC. It codes for CASSHHGTSGAKETQYF. The variable domain in full, completed from reference TRBV2 and TRBJ2-5, reads EPEVTQTPSHQVTQMGQEVILRCVPISNHLYFYWYRQILGQKVEFLVSFYNNEISEKSEIFDDQFSVERPDGSNFTLKIRSTKLEDSAMYFCASSHHGTSGAKETQYFGPGTRLLVL.

The rearrangement links TRBV11-2 to TRBJ2-4; D call uncertain. V was shortened by 4 bases and J by 7 bases, with 20 bases between the two germline ends. This CDR3 has 16 residues. Germline CDR1 reads SGHAT; CDR2 reads FQNNGV. Written as DNA, the CDR3 is TGTGCCAGCAGCTCCTCCGAAGGGAATGGTAGGAACATTCAGTACTTC. Translating it yields CASSSSEGNGRNIQYF.

J is TRBJ2-1 and V is TRBV6-2 or TRBV6-3, with a tentative D call TRBD2 (6 bases). In germline, CDR1 is MNHEY, CDR2 SVGEGT. This CDR3 spans 14 amino acids. Trimming shortened V by 1 base and J by 7 bases, and 11 bases separated the two germline ends. This CDR3 is CASSYWFRGNEQFF. In nucleotides, the CDR3 is TGTGCCAGCAGTTACTGGTTTCGGGGGAATGAGCAGTTCTTC.

CDR3 amino acids: CASERGAGELFF. The CDR3 DNA follows: TGTGCCAGCGAAAGGGGTGCCGGGGAGCTGTTTTTT. This chain joins TRBV2 and TRBJ2-2; D might be TRBD1 (5 bases). CDR1 and CDR2 from the germline V gene are SNHLY and FYNNEI. The CDR3 runs 12 residues. V lost 8 bases, J lost 6 bases, and 10 bases lay in between. Together with reference TRBV2 and TRBJ2-2, the CDR3 gives the full variable domain: EPEVTQTPSHQVTQMGQEVILRCVPISNHLYFYWYRQILGQKVEFLVSFYNNEISEKSEIFDDQFSVERPDGSNFTLKIRSTKLEDSAMYFCASERGAGELFFGEGSRLTVL.

DNA for the CDR3: TGTGCCAGCAGCCAGGCCGAGGGCAATAACTATGGCTACACCTTC. It is translated as CASSQAEGNNYGYTF. This sequence joins TRBV4-2 and TRBJ1-2; D is unclear. V lost 3 bases, J lost 1 base, and 12 bases lay in between. Germline V gene sequence: CDR1 LGHNA, CDR2 YNFKEQ. The CDR3 sequence is 15 residues long.

The V call is TRBV5-1, the J call TRBJ2-3; 8 nucleotides line up with TRBD2. The CDR3 contains 16 residues. Losses at the gene ends were 5 bases for V and 3 bases for J; bases not matched to a gene: 11. Germline-derived CDR1 and CDR2 are SGHRS and YFSETQ. DNA of the CDR3: TGCGCCAGCAGGGTAGAAAGCGGGAGTGGTACAGATACGCAGTATTTT. Translation gives CASRVESGSGTDTQYF.

This chain joins TRBV6-1 and TRBJ1-2; 7 bases line up with TRBD1. The germline V gene encodes CDR1 MNHNS and CDR2 SASEGT. This CDR3 contains 14 residues. V dropped 4 bases and J dropped 4; count of bases not matched to a gene: 6. CDR3 DNA: TGTGCCAGCAGTGTTACAGGGGCTTCCTATGGCTACACCTTC. Translation gives CASSVTGASYGYTF.

In DNA form, the CDR3 reads TGTGCCAGCAGTTTATCGGTAACAGGGGGAACTAATGAAAAACTGTTTTTT. Encoded protein: CASSLSVTGGTNEKLFF. The chain combines TRBV28 with TRBJ1-4; 8 bases fit TRBD1. The CDR3 has 17 residues. Trimming took 1 base from V and 1 from J; bases not matched to a gene: 5. Germline CDR1 MDHEN, CDR2 SYDVKM.

The gene calls are TRBV20-1 and TRBJ1-4; D call uncertain. The CDR3 consists of 12 residues. The germline V gene encodes CDR1 DFQATT and CDR2 SNEGSKA (reference sequence). V was clipped by 6 bases and J by 3 bases, with 8 bases between them. The DNA of the CDR3 is TGCAGTGCCGTGGGTCCTAATGAAAAACTGTTTTTT. Its protein is CSAVGPNEKLFF.

V and J are TRBV6-1 and TRBJ2-1; 12 bases fit TRBD2. Germline CDR1 MNHNS, CDR2 SASEGT. V shed 3 bases, J shed 9 bases, and the junction held 6 bases outside the gene matches. This CDR3 has 15 residues. The CDR3 DNA reads TGTGCCAGCAGTGATCGGACTAGCGGGGAGGTTGAGCAGTTCTTC. Translated: CASSDRTSGEVEQFF.

The chain recombines TRBV7-3 with TRBJ2-2; D is uncertain. V dropped 4 bases and J dropped 6 bases, with 9 bases sitting between them. Germline CDR1 is SGHTA and CDR2 is FQGTGA. The CDR3 consists of 13 residues. In DNA, the CDR3 is TGTGCCAGCAGCTCTTTAGCTCCCGGGGAGCTGTTTTTT. This translates into CASSSLAPGELFF. The full variable domain, rest sourced from reference TRBV7-3 and TRBJ2-2, is GAGVSQTPSNKVTEKGKYVELRCDPISGHTALYWYRQSLGQGPEFLIYFQGTGAADDSGLPNDRFFAVRPEGSVSTLKIQRTERGDSAVYLCASSSLAPGELFFGEGSRLTVL.

This clonotype was seen just once. J is TRBJ1-1 and V is TRBV9; D is ambiguous. Germline V gene lookup returns CDR1 SGDLS and CDR2 YYNGEE. The CDR3 consists of 14 residues. V was shortened by 1 base and J by 5 bases, with 12 bases between the two germline ends. CDR3 coding DNA: TGTGCCAGCAGCGTATCCGCGTTAGGGACTGAAGCTTTCTTT. Translated: CASSVSALGTEAFF.

V and J are TRBV28 and TRBJ2-4; 8 bases align to TRBD1. Germline CDR1 reads MDHEN; CDR2 reads SYDVKM. V was clipped by 6 bases and J by 3 bases; unmatched bases: 7. This CDR3 has 15 amino acids. The CDR3, as DNA: TGTGCCAGCAGGACCCAGGGGGCCGACAAAAACATTCAGTACTTC. Amino acids: CASRTQGADKNIQYF. Full variable domain (remainder filled in from reference TRBV28 and TRBJ2-4): DVKVTQSSRYLVKRTGEKVFLECVQDMDHENMFWYRQDPGLGLRLIYFSYDVKMKEKGDIPEGYSVSREKKERFSLILESASTNQTSMYLCASRTQGADKNIQYFGAGTRLSVL.

The chain employs TRBV6-6 and TRBJ1-5, with 9 bases fitting TRBD1. The CDR3 loop spans 14 amino acids. J was trimmed by 6 bases and V by 6 bases; bases with no gene match: 6. CDR1 MNHNY and CDR2 SVGAGI come from the germline V gene (reference sequence). CDR3 in amino acids: CASSGQGRVQPQHF. The CDR3 DNA sequence: TGTGCCAGCAGCGGACAGGGGAGGGTTCAGCCCCAGCATTTT.

The chain is built from TRBV5-4 and TRBJ2-3; no clear D gene. The CDR3 totals 13 residues. V was trimmed by 5 bases and J by 1 base, leaving 8 bases between them. CDR1 and CDR2 (germline): SGHNT, YYREEE (reference sequence). CDR3 nucleotide sequence: TGTGCCAGCAGGGACGGACGCACAGATACGCAGTATTTT. Translating gives CASRDGRTDTQYF.

This rearrangement joins TRBV20-1 to TRBJ2-1, with TRBD1 identical over 11 bases. V lost 0 bases and J lost 8; bases outside the gene matches: 9. This CDR3 spans 16 amino acids. The germline V gene has CDR1 DFQATT and CDR2 SNEGSKA (reference sequence). CDR3 in DNA: TGCAGTGCTAGAGATGGGCTGGGACAGGGGGGACATGAGCAGTTCTTC. Residues: CSARDGLGQGGHEQFF.

The chain is built from TRBV11-2 and TRBJ2-5; 7 bases agree with TRBD1. The CDR3 is made up of 13 amino acids. Germline V gives CDR1 SGHAT, CDR2 FQNNGV. V shed 4 bases, J shed 5 bases, and the junction held 4 bases outside the gene matches. The DNA for the CDR3 is TGTGCCAGCAGCTCCGACAGGGTTGAGACCCAGTACTTC. This codes for CASSSDRVETQYF.

The chain combines TRBV20-1 with TRBJ1-5, with no clear D. There are 16 residues in the CDR3. V was clipped by 1 base and J by 1 base, with 14 bases between them. Germline values: CDR1 DFQATT, CDR2 SNEGSKA (reference sequence). CDR3: CSARGGYSPSNQPQHF. The CDR3 bases are TGCAGTGCTAGAGGAGGTTACAGCCCGAGCAATCAGCCCCAGCATTTT.

The chain employs TRBV7-3 and TRBJ1-3, with D perhaps matching TRBD1 (5 bases). CDR1 SGHTA and CDR2 FQGTGA come from the germline V gene. V was trimmed by 2 bases and J by 4 bases, leaving 12 bases between them. The CDR3 runs 15 residues. The CDR3, as DNA: TGTGCCAGCAGCTTAGTCTCAGGGCACGGAAACACCATATATTTT. It specifies CASSLVSGHGNTIYF. Based on the CDR3 plus reference TRBV7-3 and TRBJ1-3, the full variable domain is GAGVSQTPSNKVTEKGKYVELRCDPISGHTALYWYRQSLGQGPEFLIYFQGTGAADDSGLPNDRFFAVRPEGSVSTLKIQRTERGDSAVYLCASSLVSGHGNTIYFGEGSWLTVV.

V is TRBV12-3 or TRBV12-4 and J is TRBJ2-1, with 12 bases that match TRBD2. This CDR3 has 18 amino acids. Unmatched junction bases numbered 6, after V lost 3 bases and J lost 0 bases. The CDR3 region has the DNA TGTGCCAGCAGTTTTCCGACTAGCGGGGGCCGCTCCTACAATGAGCAGTTCTTC. This sequence encodes CASSFPTSGGRSYNEQFF.

This CDR3 reads CASSLGLAVTGELFF. CDR3 coding DNA: TGTGCCAGCAGCTTGGGACTAGCGGTCACCGGGGAGCTGTTTTTT. The chain couples TRBV5-6 to TRBJ2-2; TRBD2 aligns across 9 bases. The V and J ends lost 0 bases and 4 bases, in that order; junction bases with no gene match: 1. This CDR3 is 15 amino acids long. Per germline, CDR1 SGHDT and CDR2 YYEEEE.

A single count supports this clonotype. The CDR3 DNA is TGCAGCGTTGAAGGGGACACCGCCTACGAGCAGTACTTC. Translation gives CSVEGDTAYEQYF. The rearrangement links TRBV29-1 to TRBJ2-7, with D possibly being TRBD1 (6 bases). Germline lookup yields CDR1 SQVTM and CDR2 ANQGSEA. The germline V and J ends were trimmed by 1 base and 2 bases, with 9 bases remaining between them. The CDR3 extends over 13 amino acids.

CDR3 nucleotide sequence: TGTGCCAGCAGTCGGGTTTGGGGCAGATATAGCAATCAGCCCCAGCATTTT. As protein: CASSRVWGRYSNQPQHF. This rearrangement joins TRBV28 to TRBJ1-5, with D maybe TRBD1 (5 bases). The CDR3 is 17 amino acids. In germline, CDR1 is MDHEN, CDR2 SYDVKM. The V and J ends lost 5 bases and 0 bases respectively, with 17 bases between them.